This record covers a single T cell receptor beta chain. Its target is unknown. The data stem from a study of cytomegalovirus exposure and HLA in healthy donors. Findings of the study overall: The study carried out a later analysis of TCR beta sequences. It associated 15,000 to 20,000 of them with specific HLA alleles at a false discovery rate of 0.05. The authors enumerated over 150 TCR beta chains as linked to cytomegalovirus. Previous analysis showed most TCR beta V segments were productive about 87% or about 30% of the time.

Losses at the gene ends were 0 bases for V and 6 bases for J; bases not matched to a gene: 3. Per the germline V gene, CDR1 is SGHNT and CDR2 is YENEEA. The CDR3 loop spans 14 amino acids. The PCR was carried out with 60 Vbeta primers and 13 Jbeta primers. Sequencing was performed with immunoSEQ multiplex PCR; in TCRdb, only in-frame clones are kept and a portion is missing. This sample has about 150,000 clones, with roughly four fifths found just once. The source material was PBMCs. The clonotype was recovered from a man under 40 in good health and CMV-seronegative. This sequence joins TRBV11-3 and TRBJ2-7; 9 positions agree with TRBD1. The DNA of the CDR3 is TGTGCCAGCAGCTTAGAGGGACAGGGAAGCGAGCAGTACTTC. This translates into CASSLEGQGSEQYF.